This T cell receptor beta chain was documented in a study of T cells in women clearing cervical HPV infection. Study background: Case blood drawn at lesion detection; control blood after infection cleared. Only a few women had HLA typing results available.

With respect to this clone: Its specificity is not known. Read data end 3 residues before the CDR3 end; the end is taken from the germline J gene.

Study-level results: It is unknown whether associations predate infection; no effector/memory or HPV-specific sorting.

Average input was 1200 ng genomic DNA for immunoSEQ TCR beta CDR3 amplification. Profiling relied on immunoSEQ multiplex PCR, and the TCRdb table lists in-frame clones only, not all of them. The listing records about 23,000 clones. CDR1 and CDR2 (germline): SGHNT, YYREEE (reference sequence). This CDR3 region has 15 residues. V lost 1 base to trimming and J lost 1 base, with 8 bases between them. The clonotype was recovered from a woman aged 18 to 75 with a cervical HPV16 infection that either progressed to CIN3+ or cleared (not recorded which). Sequencing was carried out using blood buffy coat. This chain uses TRBV5-4 with TRBJ2-2; D remains ambiguous. The sequenced part of the CDR3 DNA is TGTGCCAGCAGCTTGATTGAGCGGAACACCGGGGAG. The encoded protein is CASSLIERNTGE. The full-length CDR3 reads as CASSLIERNTGELFF.